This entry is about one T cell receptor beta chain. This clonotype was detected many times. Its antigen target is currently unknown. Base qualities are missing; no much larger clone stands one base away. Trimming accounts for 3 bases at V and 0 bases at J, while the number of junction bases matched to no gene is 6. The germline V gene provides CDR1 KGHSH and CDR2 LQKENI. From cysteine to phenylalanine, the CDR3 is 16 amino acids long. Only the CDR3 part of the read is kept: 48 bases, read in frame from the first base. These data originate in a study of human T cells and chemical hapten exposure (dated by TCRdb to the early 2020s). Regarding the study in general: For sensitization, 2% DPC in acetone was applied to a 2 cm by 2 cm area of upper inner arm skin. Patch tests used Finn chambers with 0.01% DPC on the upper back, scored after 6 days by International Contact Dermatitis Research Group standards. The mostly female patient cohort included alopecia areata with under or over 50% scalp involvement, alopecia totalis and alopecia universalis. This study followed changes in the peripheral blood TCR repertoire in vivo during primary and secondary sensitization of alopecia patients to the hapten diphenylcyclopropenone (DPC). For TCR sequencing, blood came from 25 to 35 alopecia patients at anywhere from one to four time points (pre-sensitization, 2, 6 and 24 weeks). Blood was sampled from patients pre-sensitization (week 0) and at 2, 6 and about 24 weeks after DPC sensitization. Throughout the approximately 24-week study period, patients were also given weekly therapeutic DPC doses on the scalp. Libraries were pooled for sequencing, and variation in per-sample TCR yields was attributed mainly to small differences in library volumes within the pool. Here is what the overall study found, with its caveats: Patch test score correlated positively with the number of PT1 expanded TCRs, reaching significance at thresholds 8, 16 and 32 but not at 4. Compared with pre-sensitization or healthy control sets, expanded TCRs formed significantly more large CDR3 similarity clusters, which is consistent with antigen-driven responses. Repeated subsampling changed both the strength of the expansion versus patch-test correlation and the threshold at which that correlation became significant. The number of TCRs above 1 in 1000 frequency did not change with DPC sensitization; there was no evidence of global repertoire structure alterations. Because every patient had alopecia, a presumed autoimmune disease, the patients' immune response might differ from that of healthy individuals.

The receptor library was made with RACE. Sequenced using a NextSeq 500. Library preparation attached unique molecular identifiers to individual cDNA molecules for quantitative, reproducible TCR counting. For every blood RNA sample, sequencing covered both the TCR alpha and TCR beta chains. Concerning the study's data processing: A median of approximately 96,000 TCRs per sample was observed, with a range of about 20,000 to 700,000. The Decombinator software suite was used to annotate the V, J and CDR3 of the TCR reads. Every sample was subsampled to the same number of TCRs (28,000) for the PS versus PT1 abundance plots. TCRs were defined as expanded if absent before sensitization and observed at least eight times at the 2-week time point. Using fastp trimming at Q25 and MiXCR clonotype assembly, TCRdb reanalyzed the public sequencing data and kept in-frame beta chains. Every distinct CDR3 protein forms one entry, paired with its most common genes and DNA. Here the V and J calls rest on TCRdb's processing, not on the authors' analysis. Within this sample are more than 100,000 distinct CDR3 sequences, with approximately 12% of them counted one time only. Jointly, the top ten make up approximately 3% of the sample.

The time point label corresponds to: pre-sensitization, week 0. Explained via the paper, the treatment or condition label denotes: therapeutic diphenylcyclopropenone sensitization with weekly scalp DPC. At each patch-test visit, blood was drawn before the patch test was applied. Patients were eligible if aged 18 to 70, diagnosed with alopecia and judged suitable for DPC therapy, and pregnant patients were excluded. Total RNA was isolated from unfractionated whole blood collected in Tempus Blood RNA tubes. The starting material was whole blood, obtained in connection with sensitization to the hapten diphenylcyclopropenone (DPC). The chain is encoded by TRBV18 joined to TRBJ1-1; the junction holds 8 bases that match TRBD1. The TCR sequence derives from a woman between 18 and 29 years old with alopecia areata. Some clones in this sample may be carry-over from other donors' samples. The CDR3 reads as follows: CASSPWTGPMNTEAFF. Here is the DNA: TGTGCCAGCTCACCTTGGACAGGGCCAATGAACACTGAAGCTTTCTTT.